Presented here are 14 T cell receptor beta chains from one specimen sequenced in a study of read filtering for tumor transcriptome and immune sequencing. From around 440 ng of RNA, a library with molecular barcoded alpha/delta and beta/gamma adaptors was made. TCRdb ran MiXCR on the reads and lists one entry per CDR3 protein. This sample carries about 57,000 distinct CDR3 sequences, under 25% of them seen once, and the ten largest clones take approximately 18%. Sequencing was done on a sample of a population of CD138-negative cells sorted from bone marrow. The receptor set was obtained from a donor over 35 with multiple myeloma.

In its sample, this clonotype was seen a few times. This rearrangement joins TRBV28 to TRBJ2-3; D might be TRBD2 (6 bases). The V end was cut by 6 bases, the J end by 5 bases, with 21 bases between. Germline V gives CDR1 MDHEN, CDR2 SYDVKM. CDR3 length: 16 residues. CDR3 sequence: CASSQTLARSQDTQYF. In DNA form, the CDR3 reads TGTGCCAGCAGCCAGACCCTAGCGCGGAGTCAAGATACGCAGTATTTT.

The chain links TRBV19 to TRBJ1-5; 7 bases match TRBD1. The CDR3 is 14 amino acids. V dropped 8 bases and J dropped 7; count of bases not matched to a gene: 11. The germline gives CDR1 LNHDA, CDR2 SQIVND (reference sequence). CDR3 sequence reads: CASSYRGGRQPQHF. The DNA for the CDR3 is TGTGCCAGTTCCTACAGGGGCGGCAGGCAGCCCCAGCATTTT.

About this clonotype: A much bigger clone sits one base away, suggesting this may be a read error. J is TRBJ2-3 and V is TRBV7-9; no clear D. The germline gives CDR1 SEHNR, CDR2 FQNEAQ (reference sequence). The CDR3 is 15 residues long. V was shortened by 5 bases and J by 6 bases, with 18 bases between the two germline ends. CDR3 in DNA: TGTGCCAGCAGCGTTACCGGTGCTAGGGTGGATACGCAGTATTTT. Amino acid sequence: CASSVTGARVDTQYF.

This clonotype was picked up many times. This chain joins TRBV14 and TRBJ2-3; 12 bases map to TRBD1. Germline CDR1 reads SGHDN; CDR2 reads FVKESK. The length of the CDR3 is 18 residues. The ends lost 3 bases at V and 4 bases at J; junction bases unmatched: 11. For the CDR3, the DNA is TGTGCCAGCAGCCACCTCTACCAGGGACAGGGGGCCGCAGATACGCAGTATTTT. Residues: CASSHLYQGQGAADTQYF.

This clonotype was picked up many times. J is TRBJ2-1 and V is TRBV10-3; 9 bases are shared with TRBD2. Germline V lookup: CDR1 ENHRY, CDR2 SYGVKD. Trimming cost V 0 bases and J 5 bases; bases outside gene matches: 8. The CDR3 length is 17 residues. CDR3 protein: CAISESGSAGGNNEQFF. The CDR3 DNA follows: TGTGCCATCAGTGAGTCGGGTTCGGCGGGAGGGAACAATGAGCAGTTCTTC.

This clonotype was seen only a few times. This may stem from a read error, because a much larger clone lies one nucleotide away. The rearrangement joins TRBV29-1 to TRBJ2-3; D is uncertain. Germline CDR1 reads SQVTM; CDR2 reads ANQGSEA. V was clipped by 3 bases and J by 0 bases, with 7 bases between them. This CDR3 contains 13 residues. The CDR3 region is CSVDRRSTDTQYF. The CDR3 bases are TGCAGCGTTGACAGGAGAAGCACAGATACGCAGTATTTT.

As to this clonotype: A much larger clone is a single base away; this may be a read error. The J gene is TRBJ2-1, the V gene TRBV4-1; D is uncertain. The CDR3 contains 15 residues. V lost 1 base and J lost 5, with 12 bases in between. CDR1 is MGHRA, CDR2 YSYEKL, per germline. The CDR3 sequence is CASSQGPSDHNEQFF. The CDR3 DNA reads as TGCGCCAGCAGCCAAGGGCCGTCGGACCACAATGAGCAGTTCTTC.

J is TRBJ2-5 and V is TRBV6-5; D is ambiguous. The V gene's germline CDR1 is MNHEY and CDR2 SVGAGI. This CDR3 is built from 13 residues. V lost 5 bases, J lost 3 bases, and 10 bases lay in between. CDR3 coding DNA: TGTGCCAGCAGTCCCTCTATCGAAGAGACCCAGTACTTC. Its protein is CASSPSIEETQYF.

This clonotype was detected ten times or more. J is TRBJ2-3 and V is TRBV29-1; 7 bases are shared with TRBD2. Germline V gives CDR1 SQVTM, CDR2 ANQGSEA. The V gene end was trimmed by 0 bases and the J gene end by 3 bases; junction bases not matched to a gene: 12. The CDR3 runs 17 residues. CDR3 bases: TGCAGCGTTGAAGAATGGTGGACTAGGCCACGTACAGATACGCAGTATTTT. Protein: CSVEEWWTRPRTDTQYF.

The chain combines TRBV29-1 with TRBJ1-3; 8 bases agree with TRBD1. Germline loops: CDR1 SQVTM, CDR2 ANQGSEA. This CDR3 contains 14 residues. V dropped 4 bases and J dropped 3; count of bases not matched to a gene: 5. The CDR3 coding sequence is TGCAGCGTTGGGGGACAGGAGCATGGAAACACCATATATTTT. Translated: CSVGGQEHGNTIYF.

In its sample, this clonotype was seen many times. The V and J genes are TRBV28 and TRBJ1-1; D possibly corresponds to TRBD1 (6 bases). The CDR3 has 13 residues. The germline gives CDR1 MDHEN, CDR2 SYDVKM. Trimming left V 7 bases short and J 5 bases short, with 14 bases between. CDR3 amino acids: CASIPPRGTEAFF. CDR3 DNA sequence: TGTGCCAGCATCCCACCCAGGGGTACTGAAGCTTTCTTT.

The chain employs TRBV20-1 and TRBJ1-1; no clear D gene. The CDR3 is 15 residues long. Germline CDR1 DFQATT, CDR2 SNEGSKA (reference sequence). The V end lost 6 bases, the J end lost 0 bases, and 17 bases lay between the germline ends. Here the CDR3 reads CSAPSSRDMNTEAFF. CDR3 DNA sequence: TGCAGTGCCCCCAGTAGCCGAGACATGAACACTGAAGCTTTCTTT.

By its share, this clonotype is medium-sized. The rearrangement uses TRBV27 and TRBJ2-6; the D gene could be TRBD1 or TRBD2 (5 bases each). Germline CDR1 and CDR2: MNHEY and SMNVEV (reference sequence). The V end was cut by 2 bases, the J end by 10 bases, with 9 bases between. CDR3 length: 13 amino acids. As DNA, the CDR3 is TGTGCCAGCAGTTTAAGTGGGGGTAACGTCCTGACTTTC. It yields the protein CASSLSGGNVLTF.

This clonotype has ten or more counts. The J gene is TRBJ2-3, the V gene TRBV3-1; 10 bases are shared with TRBD2. The V gene end was trimmed by 2 bases and the J gene end by 4 bases; junction bases not matched to a gene: 6. The CDR3 extends over 16 amino acids. Germline CDR1 reads LGHDT; CDR2 reads YNNKEL (reference sequence). The CDR3 spells CASSQIAGGTSDTQYF. CDR3 nucleotides: TGTGCCAGCAGCCAAATAGCGGGGGGCACCTCAGATACGCAGTATTTT.